Listed below are T cell receptor beta chains from one sample, sequenced in a study of blood T cell repertoires in COVID-19. Assay: immunoSEQ multiplex PCR; the TCRdb copy retains only in-frame clones and omits some. The sample includes under 65,000 clones, 60% to 80% seen only once; the top ten take roughly 6.1%. The sample was PBMCs or T cells enriched from blood (not recorded which). These receptors all come from a woman in her fifties or sixties with acute COVID-19. Each CDR3 is given with its conserved first and last residue. Fields, in order: clone size, CDR3 length, V gene, D gene, J gene, CDR3 DNA, CDR3 protein. The D gene is left open where the match is weak. Only some rows state a clone size, as once, few, many or a class for expanded clones.

>.|11|TRBV28|.|TRBJ1-4
TGTGCCAGCAGTTTCCGCGAAACTGTGTTTTTT
CASSFRETVFF
>.|17|TRBV13|.|TRBJ1-6
TGTGCCAGCAGCTTAGGGGGATTCAGGGATACACATTCACCCCTCCACTTT
CASSLGGFRDTHSPLHF
>few|13|TRBV2|TRBD1|TRBJ1-2
TGTGCCTTGAGGGAGACAGGGAATTATGGCTACACCTTC
CALRETGNYGYTF
>few|14|TRBV6-5|.|TRBJ1-1
TGTGCCAGCAGTCCCCCACAGGGGAACACTGAAGCTTTCTTT
CASSPPQGNTEAFF
>.|13|TRBV6-5|.|TRBJ1-1
TGTGCCAGCGTCAGGGCTCAAAACACTGAAGCTTTCTTT
CASVRAQNTEAFF
>.|12|TRBV6-2/TRBV6-3|.|TRBJ1-2
TGTGCCAGCAGCCCCCGGGTCATCGGCTACACCTTC
CASSPRVIGYTF
>.|15|TRBV5-4|TRBD1|TRBJ1-4
TGTGCCAGCAGCCCCCCCGGGACAGGGGGGGAAAAACTGTTTTTT
CASSPPGTGGEKLFF
>.|13|TRBV7-6|.|TRBJ2-5
TGTGCCAGCAGCTTCCGCCAGCAAGAGACCCAGTACTTC
CASSFRQQETQYF
>.|14|TRBV9|.|TRBJ2-7
TGTGCCAGCAGTAAAGATAGTCAATCCTACGAGCAGTACTTC
CASSKDSQSYEQYF
>.|17|TRBV14|TRBD1|TRBJ1-2
TGTGCCAGCAGCCAACTTTTGCTACAGGGGGTTAACTATGGCTACACCTTC
CASSQLLLQGVNYGYTF
>.|13|TRBV6-5|TRBD1|TRBJ1-2
TGTGCCAGCGAAGGGGACAGCAACTATGGCTACACCTTC
CASEGDSNYGYTF
>.|13|TRBV6-5|.|TRBJ1-1
TGTGCCAGCACCCAGGGGCTAAGTAGTTCAGCTTTCTTT
CASTQGLSSSAFF
>.|16|TRBV3-1/TRBV3-2|TRBD2|TRBJ2-5
TGTGCCAGCAGCCAACGGCTAGCGGGGGGCCAAGAGACCCAGTACTTC
CASSQRLAGGQETQYF
>.|15|TRBV30|TRBD1|TRBJ1-1
TGTGCCTGGGCCCCACCGGGACAGGGGAGAACTGAAGCTTTCTTT
CAWAPPGQGRTEAFF
>.|12|TRBV12-3/TRBV12-4|.|TRBJ2-7
TGTGCCAGCAGTTTGGGGCGATACGAGCAGTACTTC
CASSLGRYEQYF
>few|16|TRBV9|TRBD1|TRBJ1-1
TGTGCCAGCAGTTCTAACCGGGACAGGGGAAGTGCTGAAGCTTTCTTT
CASSSNRDRGSAEAFF
>.|16|TRBV19|TRBD2|TRBJ2-1
TGTGCCAGTAGTATGGGGTCTAGCGGGTTCTACAATGAGCAGTTCTTC
CASSMGSSGFYNEQFF
>.|18|TRBV7-9|TRBD1|TRBJ1-5
TGTGCCAGCAGCCCTGGGACAGGGGGGTTTGAAAGCAATCAGCCCCAGCATTTT
CASSPGTGGFESNQPQHF
>.|14|TRBV10-2|TRBD1|TRBJ2-7
TGCGCCAGCAGTGAGTTAGGACAGGGGAGGGAGCAGTACTTC
CASSELGQGREQYF
>.|16|TRBV25-1|TRBD1|TRBJ1-2
TGTGCCAGCAGTGAAGGGACAGGGGGCCTGGGGTATGGCTACACCTTC
CASSEGTGGLGYGYTF
>.|17|TRBV5-3|TRBD1|TRBJ1-5
TGTGCCAGAAGCTATTCCGGGACAGGGGTAAGCAATCAGCCCCAGCATTTT
CARSYSGTGVSNQPQHF
>.|14|TRBV6-2/TRBV6-3|.|TRBJ2-7
TGTGCCAGCAGTTACGGGCAGACGACCTACGAGCAGTACTTC
CASSYGQTTYEQYF
>.|17|TRBV15|.|TRBJ1-1
TGTGCCACCAGCAGAGATCTCTTCGGGGGGATGGCCACTGAAGCTTTCTTT
CATSRDLFGGMATEAFF
>once|15|TRBV5-8|.|TRBJ2-1
TGTGCCAGCAGTCTTCTCTGGGGGCCAGAGAATGAGCAGTTCTTC
CASSLLWGPENEQFF
>.|16|TRBV30|TRBD2|TRBJ2-3
TGTGCCTGGAGAAAAATTGCGGGGGGAGCCACAGATACGCAGTATTTT
CAWRKIAGGATDTQYF
>.|14|TRBV5-1|TRBD1|TRBJ1-1
TGCGCCAGCAGCTACAACAGGGGGAACACTGAAGCTTTCTTT
CASSYNRGNTEAFF
>.|15|TRBV9|.|TRBJ1-1
TGTGCCAGCAGCCCTCAGACAGATATGAACACTGAAGCTTTCTTT
CASSPQTDMNTEAFF
>once|18|TRBV4-1|TRBD1|TRBJ1-4
TGCGCCAGCAGCCAAGACCTACCCCTCCAGGGGGCCGGGGAAAAACTGTTTTTT
CASSQDLPLQGAGEKLFF
>.|13|TRBV9|.|TRBJ1-2
TGTGCCAGCAGCAGTTGGTACAGGAATGGCTACACCTTC
CASSSWYRNGYTF
>.|14|TRBV14|TRBD1|TRBJ1-1
TGTGCCAGCACTCATGGACAGGGCCACACTGAAGCTTTCTTT
CASTHGQGHTEAFF
>.|13|TRBV19|.|TRBJ2-7
TGTGCCAGTAGTGATCGGGGAGACTACGAGCAGTACTTC
CASSDRGDYEQYF
>.|18|TRBV11-3|.|TRBJ2-2
TGTGCCAGCAGTTGGCCCTCTTTATGGGGGGAACCCACCGGGGAGCTGTTTTTT
CASSWPSLWGEPTGELFF
>once|17|TRBV27|.|TRBJ1-2
TGTGCCAGCAGTCCAAATACGAGACGGCTCCGGGGCTATGGCTACACCTTC
CASSPNTRRLRGYGYTF
>.|13|TRBV28|.|TRBJ1-5
TGTGCCAGCAGGACATATAGCAATCAGCCCCAGCATTTT
CASRTYSNQPQHF
>.|12|TRBV6-5|TRBD1|TRBJ1-6
TGTGCCAGCGGGACAGGCGATTCACCCCTCCACTTT
CASGTGDSPLHF
>.|13|TRBV14|.|TRBJ1-2
TGTGCCAGCAGCCACCTGACACGTTATGGCTACACCTTC
CASSHLTRYGYTF
>once|17|TRBV9|TRBD2|TRBJ2-3
TGTGCCAGCAGCGTTAGCGGGGGGCCCCGAGGAGTAGATACGCAGTATTTT
CASSVSGGPRGVDTQYF
>.|16|TRBV3-1/TRBV3-2|TRBD1|TRBJ1-4
TGTGCCAGCAGCCAAGAGAAGGGACAGGGTAATGAAAAACTGTTTTTT
CASSQEKGQGNEKLFF
>.|16|TRBV7-2|TRBD1|TRBJ2-2
TGTGCCAGCAGCTCACCCGGGACAGGGGGCCTCCGGGAGCTGTTTTTT
CASSSPGTGGLRELFF
>few|13|TRBV3-1/TRBV3-2|.|TRBJ1-1
TGTGCCAGCCGCCGCGGCCGGAACACTGAAGCTTTCTTT
CASRRGRNTEAFF
>once|15|TRBV6-2/TRBV6-3|.|TRBJ1-3
TGTGCCAGCACCCCCCTCGAGAGGACTGGAAACACCATATATTTT
CASTPLERTGNTIYF
>.|15|TRBV5-5|.|TRBJ1-2
TGTGCCAGCAGCTTGGGGGACTCTGAGGGCTATGGCTACACCTTC
CASSLGDSEGYGYTF
>.|16|TRBV11-2|TRBD1|TRBJ2-5
TGTGCCAGCAGCTTAGTGTCCAGGGGGCTCTTAGAGACCCAGTACTTC
CASSLVSRGLLETQYF
>.|14|TRBV7-3|TRBD1|TRBJ1-2
TGTGCCAGCAGCGAAAGACAGGGGGCGGGAGGCTACACCTTC
CASSERQGAGGYTF
>.|14|TRBV6-5|TRBD1|TRBJ1-4
TGTGCCAGCAGTAAACAGGGGGTAAATGAAAAACTGTTTTTT
CASSKQGVNEKLFF
>.|17|TRBV3-1/TRBV3-2|TRBD2|TRBJ2-7
TGTGCCAGCAGCCAAGATCTTACTAGCGGGGGCCCCTACGAGCAGTACTTC
CASSQDLTSGGPYEQYF